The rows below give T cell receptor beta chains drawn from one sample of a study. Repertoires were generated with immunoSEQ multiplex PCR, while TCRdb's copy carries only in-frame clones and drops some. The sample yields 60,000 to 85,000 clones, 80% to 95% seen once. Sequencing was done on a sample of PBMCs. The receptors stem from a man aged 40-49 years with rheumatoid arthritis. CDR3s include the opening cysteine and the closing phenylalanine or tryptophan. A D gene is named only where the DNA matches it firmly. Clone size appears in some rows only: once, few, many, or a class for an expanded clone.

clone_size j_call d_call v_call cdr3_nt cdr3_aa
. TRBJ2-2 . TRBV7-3 TGTGCCAGCAGCCCGAGACCCCTAAACACCGGGGAGCTGTTTTTT CASSPRPLNTGELFF
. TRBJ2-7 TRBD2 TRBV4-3 TGCGCCAGCAGCCAAGATAGCGGGAGGGTCCCCTACGAGCAGTACTTC CASSQDSGRVPYEQYF
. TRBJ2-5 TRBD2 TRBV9 TGTGCCAGCAGCGTAAGGGGATCTAGCGGGGGACAAGAGACCCAGTACTTC CASSVRGSSGGQETQYF
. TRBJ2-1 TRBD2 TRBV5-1 TGCGCCAGCAGCTTGGTGGGGAGGGCGGTGAATGAGCAGTTCTTC CASSLVGRAVNEQFF
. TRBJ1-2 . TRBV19 TGTGCCAGTACCTCAGGACCGAGAGCTAACTATGGCTACACCTTC CASTSGPRANYGYTF
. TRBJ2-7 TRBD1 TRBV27 TGTGCCAGCAGTTCAGGACAGGGGACCTACGAGCAGTACTTC CASSSGQGTYEQYF
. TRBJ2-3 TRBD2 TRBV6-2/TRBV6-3 TGTGCCAGCAGTTATAGCGGGCCTAGCACAGATACGCAGTATTTT CASSYSGPSTDTQYF
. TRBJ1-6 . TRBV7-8 TGTGCCAGCAGCCGCGGGGATCTGGGGAATAATTCACCCCTCCACTTT CASSRGDLGNNSPLHF
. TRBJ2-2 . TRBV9 TGTGCCAGCAGCTTGGCCGTCGGGGAGCTGTTTTTT CASSLAVGELFF
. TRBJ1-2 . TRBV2 TGTGCCAGCAGGGCGCGGGGTTCTTCTGATGGCTACACCTTC CASRARGSSDGYTF
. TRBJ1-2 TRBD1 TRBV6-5 TGTGCCAGCAGTCGACAGGGTTCCTATGGCTACACCTTC CASSRQGSYGYTF
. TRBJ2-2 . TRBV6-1 TGTGCCAGCACCGCAAACACCGGGGAGCTGTTTTTT CASTANTGELFF
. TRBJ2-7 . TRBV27 TGTGCCAGCAGTTCCGGGCTGCCCTACGAGCAGTACTTC CASSSGLPYEQYF
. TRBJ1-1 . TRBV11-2 TGTGCCAGCAGCTTAGAGGGCGTTTACACTGAAGCTTTCTTT CASSLEGVYTEAFF
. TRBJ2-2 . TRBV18 TGTGCCAGCTTCGGGGAGGGGGTCGGCACCGGGGAGCTGTTTTTT CASFGEGVGTGELFF
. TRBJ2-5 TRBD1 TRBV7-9 TGTGCCAGCAGCTTAAGGACAGGCCCCGAGACCCAGTACTTC CASSLRTGPETQYF
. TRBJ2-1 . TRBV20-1 TGCAGTGCTAGTCGGTCGGGGGATGAGCAGTTCTTC CSASRSGDEQFF
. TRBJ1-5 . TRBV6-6 TGTGCCAGCATCCCCAGAGGGGGAATTGGCAATCAGCCCCAGCATTTT CASIPRGGIGNQPQHF
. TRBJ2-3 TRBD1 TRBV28 TGTGCCAGCAGCACACACAGGGGCTACACAGATACGCAGTATTTT CASSTHRGYTDTQYF
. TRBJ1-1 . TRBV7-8 TGTGCCAGCAGCTTAGGGGCAGGGAAACCCTTGAACACTGAAGCTTTCTTT CASSLGAGKPLNTEAFF
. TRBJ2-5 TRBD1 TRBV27 TGTGCCAGCTGGACAGGCCCCGGGTCAGAGACCCAGTACTTC CASWTGPGSETQYF
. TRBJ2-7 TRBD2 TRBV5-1 TGCGCCAGCAGCCGTAGAGGGACTACCTACGAGCAGTACTTC CASSRRGTTYEQYF
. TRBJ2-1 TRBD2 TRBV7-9 TGTGCCAGCAGCCCGGGACTAGGGAGGGTCAATGAGCAGTTCTTC CASSPGLGRVNEQFF
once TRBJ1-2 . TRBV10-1 TGCGCCAGCAGTGACGACAGGATGGGAGGCTACACCTTC CASSDDRMGGYTF
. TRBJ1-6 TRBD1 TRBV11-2 TGTGCCAGCAAGAAAGGACAGGGTCTAAATAATTCACCCCTCCACTTT CASKKGQGLNNSPLHF
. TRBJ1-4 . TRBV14 TGTGCCAGCAGCCAAGGCACATGGGAAAAACTGTTTTTT CASSQGTWEKLFF
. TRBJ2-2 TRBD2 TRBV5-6 TGTGCCAGCAGCCCCAGCGGGGGGGCTTACACCGGGGAGCTGTTTTTT CASSPSGGAYTGELFF
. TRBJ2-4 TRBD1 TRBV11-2 TGTGCCAGCAGCTTAGTAGGGGTACCCGGGACAGGGAACATTCAGTACTTC CASSLVGVPGTGNIQYF
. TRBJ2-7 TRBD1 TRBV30 TGTGCCTGGAAGGCGGACAGGGGGCCTTACGAGCAGTACTTC CAWKADRGPYEQYF
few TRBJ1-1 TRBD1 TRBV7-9 TGTGCCAGCAGCCCGTTGACAGGGGGCCGGTTGAACACTGAAGCTTTCTTT CASSPLTGGRLNTEAFF
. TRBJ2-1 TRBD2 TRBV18 TGTGCCAGCTCACGGCCGACTAGCGGGAGGGCTGTGAGGCAGTTCTTC CASSRPTSGRAVRQFF
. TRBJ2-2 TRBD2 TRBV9 TGTGCCAGCAGCTCAGAGGGACTAGCGGGTCAGGGCACCGGGGAGCTGTTTTTT CASSSEGLAGQGTGELFF
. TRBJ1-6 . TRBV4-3 TGCGCCAGCAGCCAAGGCCTGACAGAGATGAATTCACCCCTCCACTTT CASSQGLTEMNSPLHF
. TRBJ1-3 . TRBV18 TGTGCCAGCTCACCGCTGGACAGCTCTGGAAACACCATATATTTT CASSPLDSSGNTIYF
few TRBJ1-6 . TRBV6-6 TGTGCCAGCAGTTACTCACAGGGCTCACCCCTCCACTTT CASSYSQGSPLHF
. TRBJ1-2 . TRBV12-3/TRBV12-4 TGTGCCAGCAGTTCTTCAGGGAATGGCTACACCTTC CASSSSGNGYTF
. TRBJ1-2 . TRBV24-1 TGTGCCACCAGTGATGGCGCCACGGGCTACACCTTC CATSDGATGYTF
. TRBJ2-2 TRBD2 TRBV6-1 TGTGCCAGCAGTGAGCGGGGGGTCTTCGGGGAGCTGTTTTTT CASSERGVFGELFF
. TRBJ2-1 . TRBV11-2 TGTGCCAGCAGCTTTACAGCAACCTACAATGAGCAGTTCTTC CASSFTATYNEQFF
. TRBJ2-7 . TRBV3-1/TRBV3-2 TGTGCCAGCAGCCAACTAGGGGCCCGCTACGAGCAGTACTTC CASSQLGARYEQYF
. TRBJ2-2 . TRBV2 TGTGCCAGCAGTGAATCGCGACAGGTTAGGTTCGCGAACACCGGGGAGCTGTTTTTT CASSESRQVRFANTGELFF
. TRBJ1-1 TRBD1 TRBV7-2 TGTGCCAGCAGCTTCGGGGAGAGACAGGGGCGGACTGAAGCTTTCTTT CASSFGERQGRTEAFF
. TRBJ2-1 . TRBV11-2 TGTGCCAGCAGCCCATCGACTCTATCCTACAATGAGCAGTTCTTC CASSPSTLSYNEQFF
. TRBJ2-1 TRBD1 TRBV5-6 TGTGCCAGCAGCTTGAGGACAGGGCGCTCCTACAATGAGCAGTTCTTC CASSLRTGRSYNEQFF
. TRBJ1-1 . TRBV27 TGTGCCAGCAGTTTAGGGGGATTGGTCGCTGAAGCTTTCTTT CASSLGGLVAEAFF
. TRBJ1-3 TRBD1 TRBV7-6 TGTGCCAGCAGCTCGACAGGGTCTGGAAACACCATATATTTT CASSSTGSGNTIYF
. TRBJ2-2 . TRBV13 TGTGCCAGCAGTCCGGCTTACGGAATACAGGGCCTGAACACCGGGGAGCTGTTTTTT CASSPAYGIQGLNTGELFF
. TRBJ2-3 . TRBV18 TGTGCCAGCTCACCTCTCCCAAGGGGGGGCCGAGGCACAGATACGCAGTATTTT CASSPLPRGGRGTDTQYF